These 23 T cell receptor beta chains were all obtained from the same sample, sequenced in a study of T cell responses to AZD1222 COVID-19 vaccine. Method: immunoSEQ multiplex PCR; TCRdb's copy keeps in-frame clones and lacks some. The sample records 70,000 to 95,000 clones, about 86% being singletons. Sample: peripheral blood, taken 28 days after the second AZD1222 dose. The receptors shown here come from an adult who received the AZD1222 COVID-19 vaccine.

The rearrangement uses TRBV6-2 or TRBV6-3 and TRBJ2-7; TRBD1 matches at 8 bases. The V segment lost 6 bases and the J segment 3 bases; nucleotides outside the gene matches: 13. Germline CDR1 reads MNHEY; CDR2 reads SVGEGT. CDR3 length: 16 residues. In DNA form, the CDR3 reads TGTGCCAGCAGCTCCTCCTACAGGGGGAGCCTCTACGAGCAGTACTTC. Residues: CASSSSYRGSLYEQYF.

DNA of the CDR3: TGTGCCAGCAGACAAGGGGGGGGCTTAGAGACCCAGTACTTC. This encodes CASRQGGGLETQYF. The chain uses TRBV27 and TRBJ2-5, with D possibly matching TRBD2 (7 bases). The germline gives CDR1 MNHEY, CDR2 SMNVEV (reference sequence). This CDR3 spans 14 amino acids. The germline V and J ends were trimmed by 6 bases and 4 bases, with 15 bases remaining between them.

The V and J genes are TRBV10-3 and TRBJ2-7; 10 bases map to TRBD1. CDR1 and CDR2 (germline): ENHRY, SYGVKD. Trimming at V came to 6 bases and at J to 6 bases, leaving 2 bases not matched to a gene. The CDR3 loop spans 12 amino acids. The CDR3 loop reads CAIRGQGGEQYF. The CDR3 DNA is TGTGCCATCAGAGGACAGGGGGGCGAGCAGTACTTC.

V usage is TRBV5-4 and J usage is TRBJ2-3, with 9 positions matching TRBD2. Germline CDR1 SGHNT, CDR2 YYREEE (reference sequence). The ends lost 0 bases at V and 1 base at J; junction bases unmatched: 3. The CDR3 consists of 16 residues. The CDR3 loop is CASSLDLAGRTDTQYF. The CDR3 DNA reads TGTGCCAGCAGCTTGGATCTAGCGGGGCGCACAGATACGCAGTATTTT.

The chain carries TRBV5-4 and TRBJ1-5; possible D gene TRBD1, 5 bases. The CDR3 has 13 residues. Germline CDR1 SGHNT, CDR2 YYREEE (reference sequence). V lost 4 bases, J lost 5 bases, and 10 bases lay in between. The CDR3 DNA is TGTGCCAGCAGCGCCGACAGATATCAGCCCCAGCATTTT. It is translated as CASSADRYQPQHF.

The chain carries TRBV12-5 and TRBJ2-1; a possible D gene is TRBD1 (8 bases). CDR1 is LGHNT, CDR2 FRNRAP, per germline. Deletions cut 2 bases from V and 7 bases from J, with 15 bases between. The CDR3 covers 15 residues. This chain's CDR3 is CASGLTQGGWNEQFF. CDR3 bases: TGTGCTAGTGGTTTGACACAGGGGGGGTGGAATGAGCAGTTCTTC.

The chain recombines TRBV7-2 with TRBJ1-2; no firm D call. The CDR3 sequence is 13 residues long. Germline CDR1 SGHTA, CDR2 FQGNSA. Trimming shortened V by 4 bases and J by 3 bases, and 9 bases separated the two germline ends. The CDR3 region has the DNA TGTGCCAGCAGCTCCGGGCCCCACTATGGCTACACCTTC. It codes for CASSSGPHYGYTF.

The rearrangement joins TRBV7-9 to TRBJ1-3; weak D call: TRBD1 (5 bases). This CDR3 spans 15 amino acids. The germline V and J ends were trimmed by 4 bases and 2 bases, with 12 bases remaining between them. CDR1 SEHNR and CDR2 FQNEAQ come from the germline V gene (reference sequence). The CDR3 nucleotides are TGTGCCAGCAGCTCCTCAGGGTTACCTGGAAACACCATATATTTT. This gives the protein CASSSSGLPGNTIYF.

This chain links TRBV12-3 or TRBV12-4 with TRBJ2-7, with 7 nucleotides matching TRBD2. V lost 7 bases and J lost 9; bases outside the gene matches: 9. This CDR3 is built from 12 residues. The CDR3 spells CASTSAPGGQYF. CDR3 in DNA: TGTGCCAGCACCTCTGCCCCGGGAGGGCAGTACTTC.

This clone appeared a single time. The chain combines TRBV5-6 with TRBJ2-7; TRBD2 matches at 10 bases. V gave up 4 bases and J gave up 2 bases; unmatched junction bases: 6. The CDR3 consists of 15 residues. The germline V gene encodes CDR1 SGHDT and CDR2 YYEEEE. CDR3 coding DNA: TGTGCCAGCAGCCCTCGGACTAGCGGACCCTACGAGCAGTACTTC. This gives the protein CASSPRTSGPYEQYF.

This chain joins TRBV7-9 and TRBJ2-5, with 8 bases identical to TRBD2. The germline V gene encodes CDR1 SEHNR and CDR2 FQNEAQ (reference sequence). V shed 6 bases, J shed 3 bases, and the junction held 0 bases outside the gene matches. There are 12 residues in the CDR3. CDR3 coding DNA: TGTGCCAGCAGGGGACTAGAAGAGACCCAGTACTTC. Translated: CASRGLEETQYF.

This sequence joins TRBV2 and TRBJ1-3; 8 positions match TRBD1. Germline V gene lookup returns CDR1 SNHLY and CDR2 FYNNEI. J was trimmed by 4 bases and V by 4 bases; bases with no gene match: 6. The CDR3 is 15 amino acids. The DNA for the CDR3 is TGTGCCAGCAGTGCGGACAGGGCGGCCGGAAACACCATATATTTT. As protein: CASSADRAAGNTIYF.

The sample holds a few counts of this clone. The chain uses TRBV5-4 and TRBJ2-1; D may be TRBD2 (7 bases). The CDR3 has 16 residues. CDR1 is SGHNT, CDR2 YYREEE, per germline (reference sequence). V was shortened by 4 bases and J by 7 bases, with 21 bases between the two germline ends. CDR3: CASSSSAGARWNEQFF. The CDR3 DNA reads TGTGCCAGCAGCAGCTCTGCGGGGGCCCGGTGGAATGAGCAGTTCTTC.

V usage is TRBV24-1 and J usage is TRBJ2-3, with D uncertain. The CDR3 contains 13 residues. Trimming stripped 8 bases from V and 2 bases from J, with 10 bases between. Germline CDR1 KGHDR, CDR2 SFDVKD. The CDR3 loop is CATNDGTTDTQYF. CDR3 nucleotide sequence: TGTGCCACCAATGACGGCACCACAGATACGCAGTATTTT.

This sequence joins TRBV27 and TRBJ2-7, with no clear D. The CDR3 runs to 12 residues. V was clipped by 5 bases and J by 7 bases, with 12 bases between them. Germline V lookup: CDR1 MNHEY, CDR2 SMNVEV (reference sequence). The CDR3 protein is CASSPGPREQYF. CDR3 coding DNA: TGTGCCAGCAGTCCCGGACCAAGGGAGCAGTACTTC.

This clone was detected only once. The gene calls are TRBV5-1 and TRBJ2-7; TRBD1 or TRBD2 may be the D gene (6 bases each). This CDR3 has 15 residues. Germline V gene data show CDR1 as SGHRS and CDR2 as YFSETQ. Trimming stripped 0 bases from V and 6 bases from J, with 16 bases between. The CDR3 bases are TGCGCCAGCAGCTTGGAACTAAGAGGAGGGGGCGAGCAGTACTTC. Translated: CASSLELRGGGEQYF.

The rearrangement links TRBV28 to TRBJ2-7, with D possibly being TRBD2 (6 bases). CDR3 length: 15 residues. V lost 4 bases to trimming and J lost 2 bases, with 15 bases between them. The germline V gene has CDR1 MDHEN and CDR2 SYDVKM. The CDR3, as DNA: TGTGCCAGCAGTTCATGGGGGAGGCCCCCCTACGAGCAGTACTTC. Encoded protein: CASSSWGRPPYEQYF.

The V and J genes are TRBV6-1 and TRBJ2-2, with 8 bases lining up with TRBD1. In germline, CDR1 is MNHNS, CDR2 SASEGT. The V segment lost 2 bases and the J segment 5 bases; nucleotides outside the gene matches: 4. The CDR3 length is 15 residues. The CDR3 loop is CASSERRGHTGELFF. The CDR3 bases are TGTGCCAGCAGTGAACGCAGGGGGCATACCGGGGAGCTGTTTTTT.

The CDR3: CASSPGLEAHSEAFF. The CDR3 region has the DNA TGTGCCAGCTCACCGGGCCTGGAGGCCCACTCTGAAGCTTTCTTT. This sequence joins TRBV18 and TRBJ1-1; D is unclear. Trimming left V 3 bases short and J 6 bases short, with 17 bases between. The CDR3 runs to 15 residues. Germline V gene lookup returns CDR1 KGHSH and CDR2 LQKENI.

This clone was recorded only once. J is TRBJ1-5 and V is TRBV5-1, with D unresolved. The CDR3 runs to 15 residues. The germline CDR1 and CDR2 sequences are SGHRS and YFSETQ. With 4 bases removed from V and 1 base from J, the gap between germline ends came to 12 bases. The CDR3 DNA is TGCGCCAGCAGCCTCTTCTCGGGGAGCAATCAGCCCCAGCATTTT. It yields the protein CASSLFSGSNQPQHF.

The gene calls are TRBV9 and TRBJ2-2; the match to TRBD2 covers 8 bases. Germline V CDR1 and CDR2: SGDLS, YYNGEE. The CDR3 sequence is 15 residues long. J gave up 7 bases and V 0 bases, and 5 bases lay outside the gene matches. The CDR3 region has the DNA TGTGCCAGCAGCGTAGAGCGGGAGCGGAACGGGGAGCTGTTTTTT. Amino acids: CASSVERERNGELFF.

CDR3 region: CASSLETQYF. The CDR3 bases are TGTGCCAGCAGCCTAGAGACCCAGTACTTC. V gene TRBV2 combines with J gene TRBJ2-5; no firm D call. Germline CDR1 and CDR2: SNHLY and FYNNEI. This CDR3 spans 10 amino acids. Trimming took off 6 bases at V and 4 bases at J, with 3 bases between the two ends. The whole variable domain, filled in from reference TRBV2 and TRBJ2-5, reads EPEVTQTPSHQVTQMGQEVILRCVPISNHLYFYWYRQILGQKVEFLVSFYNNEISEKSEIFDDQFSVERPDGSNFTLKIRSTKLEDSAMYFCASSLETQYFGPGTRLLVL.

CDR3 nucleotides: TGTGCCAGCAGCCAAGATGGCGGCAGGGCTGACTATGGCTACACCTTC. Translating it yields CASSQDGGRADYGYTF. The rearrangement links TRBV4-2 to TRBJ1-2, with a possible D match to TRBD1 (5 bases). This CDR3 contains 16 residues. V was cut by 0 bases and J by 3 bases, with 14 bases left in between. The germline V gene encodes CDR1 LGHNA and CDR2 YNFKEQ.